Sequencing of this T cell receptor beta chain was carried out in a study of cytomegalovirus exposure and HLA in healthy donors. Germline CDR1 is MGHRA and CDR2 is YSYEKL. The V and J ends lost 1 base and 8 bases, in that order; junction bases with no gene match: 7. The CDR3 is 14 amino acids. A multiplex PCR was run with 60 Vbeta primers and 13 Jbeta primers. Using immunoSEQ multiplex PCR, the repertoire was profiled, and TCRdb retains in-frame clones only, with some absent. The sample yields more than 110,000 clones, roughly 80% seen once. The sample consisted of PBMCs. This TCR was recovered from a male donor in good health and CMV-seronegative. J is TRBJ1-2 and V is TRBV4-1, with 7 nucleotides matching TRBD1. CDR3 sequence reads: CASSQADRDWGYTF. The CDR3 coding sequence is TGCGCCAGCAGCCAAGCCGACAGGGATTGGGGCTACACCTTC.